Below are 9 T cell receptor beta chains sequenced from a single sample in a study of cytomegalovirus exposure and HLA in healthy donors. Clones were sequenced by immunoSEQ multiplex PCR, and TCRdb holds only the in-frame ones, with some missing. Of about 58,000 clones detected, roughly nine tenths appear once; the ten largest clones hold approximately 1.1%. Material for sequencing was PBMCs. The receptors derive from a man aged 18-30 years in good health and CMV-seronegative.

The CDR3 spells CASSILTGLSHEQYF. The DNA of the CDR3 is TGTGCCAGCAGTATTCTCACAGGGTTATCCCACGAGCAGTACTTC. This rearrangement joins TRBV28 to TRBJ2-7; tentatively, D is TRBD1 (6 bases). The CDR3 consists of 15 residues. V was cut by 5 bases and J by 5 bases, with 19 bases left in between. Germline loops: CDR1 MDHEN, CDR2 SYDVKM.

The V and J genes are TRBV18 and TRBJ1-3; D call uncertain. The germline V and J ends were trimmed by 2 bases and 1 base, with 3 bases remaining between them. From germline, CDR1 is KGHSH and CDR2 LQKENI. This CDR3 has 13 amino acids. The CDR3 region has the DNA TGTGCCAGCTCACCAGCGTCTGGAAACACCATATATTTT. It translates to CASSPASGNTIYF. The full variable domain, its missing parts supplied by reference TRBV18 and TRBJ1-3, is NAGVMQNPRHLVRRRGQEARLRCSPMKGHSHVYWYRQLPEEGLKFMVYLQKENIIDESGMPKERFSAEFPKEGPSILRIQQVVRGDSAAYFCASSPASGNTIYFGEGSWLTVV.

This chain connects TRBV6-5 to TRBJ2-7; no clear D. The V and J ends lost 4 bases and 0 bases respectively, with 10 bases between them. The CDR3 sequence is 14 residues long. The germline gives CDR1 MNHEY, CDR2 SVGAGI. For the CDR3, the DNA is TGTGCCAGCAGTTTCACTCGGAGCTCCTACGAGCAGTACTTC. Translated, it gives CASSFTRSSYEQYF.

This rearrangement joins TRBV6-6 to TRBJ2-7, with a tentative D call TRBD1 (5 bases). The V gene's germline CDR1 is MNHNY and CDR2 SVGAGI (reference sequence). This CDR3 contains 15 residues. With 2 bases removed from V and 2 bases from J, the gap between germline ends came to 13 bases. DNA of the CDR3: TGTGCCAGCAGTTACGATGGGGTGGGGCCCTACGAGCAGTACTTC. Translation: CASSYDGVGPYEQYF.

The chain's CDR3 is CSVEGSVQPSHQLTDTQYF. The CDR3 DNA reads as TGCAGCGTTGAAGGGTCCGTTCAACCGAGTCATCAACTCACAGATACGCAGTATTTT. The chain couples TRBV29-1 to TRBJ2-3; D is uncertain. The length of the CDR3 is 19 residues. V lost 1 base to trimming and J lost 2 bases, with 25 bases between them. CDR1 and CDR2 (germline): SQVTM, ANQGSEA.

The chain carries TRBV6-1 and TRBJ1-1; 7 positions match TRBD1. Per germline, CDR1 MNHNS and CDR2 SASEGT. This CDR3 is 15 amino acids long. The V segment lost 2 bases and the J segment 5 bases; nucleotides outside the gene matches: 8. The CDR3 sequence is CASSESTGDLTEAFF. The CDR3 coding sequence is TGTGCCAGCAGTGAAAGTACAGGGGATTTGACTGAAGCTTTCTTT.

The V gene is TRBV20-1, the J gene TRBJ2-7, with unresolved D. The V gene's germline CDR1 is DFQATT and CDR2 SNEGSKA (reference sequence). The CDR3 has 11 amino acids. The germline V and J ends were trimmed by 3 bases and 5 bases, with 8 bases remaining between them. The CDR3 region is CSASLFHEQYF. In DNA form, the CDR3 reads TGCAGTGCTAGCCTGTTCCACGAGCAGTACTTC.

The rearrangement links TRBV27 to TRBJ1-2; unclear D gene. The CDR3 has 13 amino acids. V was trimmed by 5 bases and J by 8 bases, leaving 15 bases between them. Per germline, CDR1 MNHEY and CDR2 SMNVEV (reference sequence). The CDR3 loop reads CASSVRGLTGYTF. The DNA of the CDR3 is TGTGCCAGCAGTGTACGAGGACTGACGGGCTACACCTTC.

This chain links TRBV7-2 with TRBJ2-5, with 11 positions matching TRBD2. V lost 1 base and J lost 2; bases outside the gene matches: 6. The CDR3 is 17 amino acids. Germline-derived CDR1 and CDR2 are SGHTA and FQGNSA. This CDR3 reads CASSLGVGLAVQETQYF. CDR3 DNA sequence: TGTGCCAGCAGCTTAGGCGTGGGACTAGCGGTTCAAGAGACCCAGTACTTC.